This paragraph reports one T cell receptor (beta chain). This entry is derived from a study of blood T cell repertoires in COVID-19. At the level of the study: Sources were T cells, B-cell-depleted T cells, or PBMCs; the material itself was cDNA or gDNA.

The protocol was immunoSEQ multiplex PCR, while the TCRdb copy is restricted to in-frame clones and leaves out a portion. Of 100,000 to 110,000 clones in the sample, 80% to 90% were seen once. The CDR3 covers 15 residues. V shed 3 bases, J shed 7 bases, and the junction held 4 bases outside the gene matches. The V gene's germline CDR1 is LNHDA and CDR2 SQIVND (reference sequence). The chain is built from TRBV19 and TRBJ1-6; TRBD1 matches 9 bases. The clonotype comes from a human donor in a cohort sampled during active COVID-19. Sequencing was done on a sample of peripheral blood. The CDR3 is CASSIRTGVNSPLHF. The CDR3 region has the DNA TGTGCCAGTAGTATCAGGACAGGGGTGAATTCACCCCTCCACTTT.